These T cell receptor beta chains were read from a single sample in a study of CD8 T cells in ankylosing spondylitis. From the 5' RACE reads, TCRdb called clonotypes with MiXCR, one entry per CDR3 protein. The sample includes 200,000 to 250,000 distinct CDR3 sequences, roughly 26% seen only once; the top ten take 5% to 8%. The source material was blood, either unsorted or a sorted T cell fraction (not recorded which). The receptors come from a male donor with ankylosing spondylitis or in good health (not recorded which). CDR3s include the opening cysteine and the closing phenylalanine or tryptophan. A D gene is named only where the DNA matches it firmly. A clone size is listed for some rows: how often the clone was seen (once, few, many), or a class if it is expanded.

clone_size d_call j_call v_call cdr3_aa cdr3_nt
many - TRBJ2-1 TRBV9 CASSPMGSSYNEQFF TGTGCCAGCAGCCCGATGGGGAGCTCCTACAATGAGCAGTTCTTC
many - TRBJ2-1 TRBV20-1 CSAREVLEQFF TGCAGTGCTAGAGAAGTTCTTGAGCAGTTCTTC
many - TRBJ2-5 TRBV5-6 CASSLTQETQYF TGTGCCAGCAGCTTGACTCAAGAGACCCAGTACTTC
- TRBD2 TRBJ2-5 TRBV25-1 CASSDGGSWETQYF TGTGCCAGCAGTGATGGCGGGAGCTGGGAGACCCAGTACTTC
many - TRBJ2-7 TRBV20-1 CSAETRDEQYF TGCAGTGCGGAGACTAGGGACGAGCAGTACTTC
many - TRBJ1-2 TRBV21-1 CATIGQEVGYTF TGTGCCACCATTGGACAGGAAGTAGGCTACACCTTC
- - TRBJ2-1 TRBV18 CASSPGLSSYNEQFF TGTGCCAGCTCACCTGGACTCAGCTCCTACAATGAGCAGTTCTTC
- TRBD2 TRBJ2-1 TRBV12-3/TRBV12-4 CASRTSGTHEQFF TGTGCCAGCAGGACTAGCGGGACCCATGAGCAGTTCTTC
- TRBD1 TRBJ2-7 TRBV20-1 CSAKTGGSYEQYF TGCAGTGCTAAAACAGGGGGCTCCTACGAGCAGTACTTC
- - TRBJ2-7 TRBV19 CASSVGPSYEQYF TGTGCCAGTAGTGTCGGACCCTCCTACGAGCAGTACTTC
- - TRBJ2-3 TRBV10-3 CAIGDLTDTQYF TGTGCCATTGGGGACCTCACAGATACGCAGTATTTT
many - TRBJ1-2 TRBV20-1 CSARDTGSNYGYTF TGCAGTGCTAGAGATACGGGATCTAACTATGGCTACACCTTC
many - TRBJ1-6 TRBV27 CASSFSGSYNSPLHF TGTGCCAGCAGTTTCTCCGGGAGCTATAATTCACCCCTCCACTTT
many TRBD1 TRBJ2-1 TRBV10-3 CAISGQGAGNEQFF TGTGCCATCAGTGGACAGGGGGCGGGGAATGAGCAGTTCTTC
many - TRBJ1-5 TRBV12-3/TRBV12-4 CASSYPSGPQHF TGTGCCAGCAGTTACCCCTCTGGGCCCCAGCATTTT
- - TRBJ1-5 TRBV20-1 CSASRSGQPQHF TGCAGTGCTAGCAGGAGTGGGCAGCCCCAGCATTTT
- TRBD1 TRBJ2-7 TRBV5-1 CASSLGQDYEQYF TGCGCCAGCAGCTTAGGACAGGATTACGAGCAGTACTTC
many TRBD2 TRBJ2-1 TRBV7-2 CASSSQTSGDYNEQFF TGTGCCAGCAGCTCGCAGACTAGCGGAGATTACAATGAGCAGTTCTTC
- - TRBJ2-5 TRBV20-1 CSARGVAGRGQETQYF TGCAGTGCTAGAGGAGTTGCAGGGAGGGGGCAAGAGACCCAGTACTTC
- - TRBJ1-1 TRBV20-1 CSARDERSGFGTEAFF TGCAGTGCTAGAGATGAGAGGTCAGGGTTCGGGACTGAAGCTTTCTTT
many - TRBJ1-5 TRBV5-1 CASSPGTQGNQPQHF TGCGCCAGCAGTCCAGGAACCCAGGGCAATCAGCCCCAGCATTTT
- TRBD2 TRBJ2-1 TRBV6-5 CASSYSSSLAEDNEQFF TGTGCCAGCAGTTACTCGAGTAGCCTAGCGGAGGACAATGAGCAGTTCTTC
many TRBD2 TRBJ2-7 TRBV20-1 CSARVASGSYEQYF TGCAGTGCTAGAGTGGCTAGCGGATCCTACGAGCAGTACTTC
- TRBD1 TRBJ1-1 TRBV29-1 CSVAPDRDGAEAFF TGCAGCGTCGCCCCGGACAGGGATGGCGCTGAAGCTTTCTTT
- - TRBJ1-2 TRBV20-1 CSARDRQSPNYGYTF TGCAGTGCTAGAGATCGGCAGAGCCCTAACTATGGCTACACCTTC
- TRBD1 TRBJ2-5 TRBV29-1 CSVLQGEETQYF TGCAGCGTCCTACAGGGGGAAGAGACCCAGTACTTC
- - TRBJ1-1 TRBV4-3 CASSQEGQLFF TGCGCCAGCAGCCAAGAAGGGCAGTTGTTCTTT
few TRBD1 TRBJ2-1 TRBV3-1 CASSQDPAGTGVGNEQFF TGTGCCAGCAGCCAAGATCCGGCCGGGACAGGCGTCGGCAATGAGCAGTTCTTC
- - TRBJ1-6 TRBV2 CASHRPTNSPLHF TGTGCCAGCCATAGGCCCACGAATTCACCCCTCCACTTT
- - TRBJ2-1 TRBV6-1 CASSPQGAGAYNEQFF TGTGCCAGCAGCCCCCAGGGGGCGGGAGCCTACAATGAGCAGTTCTTC
many - TRBJ2-3 TRBV2 CASTETQRTQYF TGTGCCAGCACCGAAACCCAAAGGACGCAGTATTTT
many - TRBJ1-1 TRBV6-1 CASRSQGNTEAFF TGTGCCAGCAGGAGTCAGGGGAACACTGAAGCTTTCTTT
few TRBD1 TRBJ2-5 TRBV2 CASGTGVAETQYF TGTGCCAGCGGGACAGGGGTAGCGGAGACCCAGTACTTC
many - TRBJ1-1 TRBV9 CASSNQGQGGEAFF TGTGCCAGCAGCAATCAGGGTCAAGGTGGTGAAGCTTTCTTT
few - TRBJ1-4 TRBV20-1 CSGTNEKLFF TGCAGTGGGACTAATGAAAAACTGTTTTTT
- TRBD1 TRBJ2-5 TRBV4-1 CASSEGGAETQYF TGCGCCAGCAGCGAAGGGGGCGCGGAGACCCAGTACTTC
many - TRBJ2-7 TRBV25-1 CASSSGRLRGNEQYF TGTGCCAGCAGCTCCGGCCGGCTGCGCGGAAACGAGCAGTACTTC
many - TRBJ2-2 TRBV4-1 CASSQEKGIMNTGELFF TGCGCCAGCAGCCAAGAGAAGGGGATTATGAACACCGGGGAGCTGTTTTTT
many - TRBJ2-1 TRBV20-1 CSARDSSSYNEQFF TGCAGTGCTAGAGATTCGAGCTCCTACAATGAGCAGTTCTTC
few - TRBJ2-7 TRBV20-1 CSARRSSGYEQYF TGCAGTGCCAGGAGGTCCTCGGGGTACGAGCAGTACTTC
many TRBD1 TRBJ1-1 TRBV12-3/TRBV12-4 CASSSWTGNTEAFF TGTGCCAGCAGTTCCTGGACAGGGAACACTGAAGCTTTCTTT
few - TRBJ2-1 TRBV5-6 CASSSSPLAHEQFF TGTGCCAGCAGCTCCTCCCCCCTAGCTCATGAGCAGTTCTTC
many - TRBJ2-1 TRBV5-5 CASSLDIESSYNEQFF TGTGCCAGCAGCTTGGACATAGAGAGCTCCTACAATGAGCAGTTCTTC
- TRBD1 TRBJ2-7 TRBV9 CASSVAGTAPYEQYF TGTGCCAGCAGCGTAGCCGGGACAGCCCCCTACGAGCAGTACTTC
- TRBD1 TRBJ2-5 TRBV29-1 CSRPRTGWAPKETQYF TGCAGCCGACCGCGGACAGGGTGGGCGCCAAAAGAGACCCAGTACTTC